This T cell receptor beta chain was identified in a study of response to subunit inactivated influenza vaccine. General observations from the study: Authors suggested each seasonal influenza vaccination recruits few new T cells.

The ends were cut back, 2 bases at V and 4 bases at J, with 25 bases in the middle. CDR3 length: 19 residues. Germline CDR1 is SGHRS and CDR2 is YFSETQ. As to this clonotype: The antigen remains unidentified.

One entry per CDR3 protein results from TCRdb running MiXCR on the RT-PCR reads. This sample carries roughly 570,000 distinct CDR3 sequences, approximately 13% of them seen once, and the ten largest clones take around 13%. The receptor comes from a man aged 45-65 years who received an inactivated influenza vaccine. This specimen consisted of PBMCs from blood, obtained about 6 weeks after vaccination. The chain uses TRBV5-1 and TRBJ2-1; weak D call: TRBD1 (11 bases). CDR3 bases: TGCGCCAGCAGCTTAACGGGACAGGGGGGACTAGCGCCTTACAATGAGCAGTTCTTC. Translated: CASSLTGQGGLAPYNEQFF.